Described below is a single T cell receptor (beta chain) sequence and its context. No antigen is known for it. Germline V gene lookup returns CDR1 GTSNPN and CDR2 SVGIG (reference sequence). CDR3 size: 16 residues. Trimming took 1 base from V and 4 from J, leaving 17 bases between them. These data are taken from a study of shared clonotypes between healthy human individuals. Study findings and constraints: In the sorted subsets, rarefaction showed sequencing was incomplete despite large depth. In having few donors, the study represented limited genetic and exposure-history diversity. Sampling involved blood alone; tissue repertoires likely differ.

As handled by the study authors: Filtering was not the same, since immunoSEQ gave junction-only sequences without quality scores. This table comes from immunoSEQ multiplex PCR, and its TCRdb copy is limited to in-frame clones, with some not included. V and J calls plus clone size are reproduced from that table; the DNA served to infer D and trimming. The profile shows more than 1.2 million clones, approximately 98.5% of them singletons. The receptor comes from a man aged 30-40 years in good health. J is TRBJ1-5 and V is TRBV30; no definite D call. Specimen: naive CD4+ T cells sorted from blood. The subset: CD45RA+ positively selected. In DNA, the CDR3 is TGTGCCTGGAGTGGGTTTGGGATCTTGTTAAATCAGCCCCAGCATTTT. Its protein product is CAWSGFGILLNQPQHF.